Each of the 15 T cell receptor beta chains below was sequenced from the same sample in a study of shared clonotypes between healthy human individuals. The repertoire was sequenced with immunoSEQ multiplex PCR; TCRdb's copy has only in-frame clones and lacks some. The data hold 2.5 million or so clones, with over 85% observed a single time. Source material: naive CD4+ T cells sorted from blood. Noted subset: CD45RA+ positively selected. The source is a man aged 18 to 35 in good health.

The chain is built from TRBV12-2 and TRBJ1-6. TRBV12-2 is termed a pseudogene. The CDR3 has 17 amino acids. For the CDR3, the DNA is TGTGCAAGTCGCTACGCGTCTTATGTCTCCTATAATTCACCCCTCCACTTT. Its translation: CASRYASYVSYNSPLHF.

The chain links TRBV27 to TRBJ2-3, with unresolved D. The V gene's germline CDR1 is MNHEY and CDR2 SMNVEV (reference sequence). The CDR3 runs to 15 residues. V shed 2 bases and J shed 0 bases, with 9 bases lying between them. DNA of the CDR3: TGTGCCAGCAGTTTAGAGACGAAGAGCACAGATACGCAGTATTTT. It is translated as CASSLETKSTDTQYF.

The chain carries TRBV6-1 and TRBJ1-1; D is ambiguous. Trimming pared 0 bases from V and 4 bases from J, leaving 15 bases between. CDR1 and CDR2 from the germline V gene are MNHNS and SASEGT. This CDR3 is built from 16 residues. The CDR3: CASSEASAGRFTEAFF. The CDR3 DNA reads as TGTGCCAGCAGTGAAGCGAGCGCTGGGAGGTTCACTGAAGCTTTCTTT.

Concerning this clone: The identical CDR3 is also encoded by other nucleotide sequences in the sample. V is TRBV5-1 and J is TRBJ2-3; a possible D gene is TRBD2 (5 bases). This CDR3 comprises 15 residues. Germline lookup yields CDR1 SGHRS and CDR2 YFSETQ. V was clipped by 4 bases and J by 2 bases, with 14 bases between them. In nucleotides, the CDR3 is TGCGCCAGCAGCCTTCCAAGCGGCGACACAGATACGCAGTATTTT. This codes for CASSLPSGDTDTQYF.

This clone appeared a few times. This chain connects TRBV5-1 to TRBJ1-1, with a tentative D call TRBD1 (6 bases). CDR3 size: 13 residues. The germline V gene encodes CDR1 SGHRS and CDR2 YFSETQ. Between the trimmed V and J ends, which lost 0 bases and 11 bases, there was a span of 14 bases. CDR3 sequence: CASSLGRQGHAFF. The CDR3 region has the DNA TGCGCCAGCAGCTTGGGGCGGCAGGGACACGCTTTCTTT.

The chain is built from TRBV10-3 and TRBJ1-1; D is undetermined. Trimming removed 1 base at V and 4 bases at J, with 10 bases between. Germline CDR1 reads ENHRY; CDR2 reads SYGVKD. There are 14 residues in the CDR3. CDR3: CAISEYGTSTEAFF. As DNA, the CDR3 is TGTGCCATCAGTGAGTACGGAACCAGCACTGAAGCTTTCTTT.

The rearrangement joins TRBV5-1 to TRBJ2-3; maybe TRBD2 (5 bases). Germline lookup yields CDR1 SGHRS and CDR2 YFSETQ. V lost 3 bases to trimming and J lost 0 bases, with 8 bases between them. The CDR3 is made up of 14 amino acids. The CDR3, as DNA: TGCGCCAGCAGCTCTAGCTATAGCACAGATACGCAGTATTTT. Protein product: CASSSSYSTDTQYF.

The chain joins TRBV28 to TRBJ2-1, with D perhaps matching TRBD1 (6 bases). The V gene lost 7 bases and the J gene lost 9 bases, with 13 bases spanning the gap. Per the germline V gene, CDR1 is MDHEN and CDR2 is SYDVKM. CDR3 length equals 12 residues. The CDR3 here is CASTLQGPEQFF. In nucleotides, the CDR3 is TGTGCCAGCACCCTACAGGGTCCTGAGCAGTTCTTC.

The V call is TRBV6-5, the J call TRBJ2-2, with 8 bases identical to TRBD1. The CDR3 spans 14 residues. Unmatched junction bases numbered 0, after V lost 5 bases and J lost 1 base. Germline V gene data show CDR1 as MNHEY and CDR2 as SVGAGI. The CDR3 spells CASSDRGNTGELFF. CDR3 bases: TGTGCCAGCAGTGACAGGGGGAACACCGGGGAGCTGTTTTTT.

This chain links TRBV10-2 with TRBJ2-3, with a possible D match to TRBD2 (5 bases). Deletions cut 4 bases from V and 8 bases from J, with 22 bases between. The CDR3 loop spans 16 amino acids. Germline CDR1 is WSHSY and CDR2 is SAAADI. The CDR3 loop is CASSGGYSLERGTQYF. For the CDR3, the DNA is TGCGCCAGCAGTGGCGGGTACAGTCTTGAACGGGGTACGCAGTATTTT.

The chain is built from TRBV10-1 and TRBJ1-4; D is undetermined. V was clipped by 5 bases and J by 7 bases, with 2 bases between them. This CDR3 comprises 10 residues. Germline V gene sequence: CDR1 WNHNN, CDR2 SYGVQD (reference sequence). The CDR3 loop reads CASSSEKLFF. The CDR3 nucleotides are TGCGCCAGCAGTTCTGAAAAACTGTTTTTT.

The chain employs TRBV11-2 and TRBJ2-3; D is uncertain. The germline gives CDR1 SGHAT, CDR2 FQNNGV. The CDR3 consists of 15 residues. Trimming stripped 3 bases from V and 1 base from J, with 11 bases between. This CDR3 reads CASSLGYPGTDTQYF. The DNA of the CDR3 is TGTGCCAGCAGCTTGGGCTACCCGGGCACAGATACGCAGTATTTT.

The CDR3 sequence is CASSRGGGGPYEQYF. The CDR3 DNA sequence: TGTGCCAGCAGTAGGGGGGGAGGGGGACCCTACGAGCAGTACTTC. The chain links TRBV7-2 to TRBJ2-7; weak D call: TRBD2 (7 bases). The CDR3 is 15 amino acids. Trimming took 6 bases from V and 2 from J, leaving 17 bases between them. The germline gives CDR1 SGHTA, CDR2 FQGNSA.

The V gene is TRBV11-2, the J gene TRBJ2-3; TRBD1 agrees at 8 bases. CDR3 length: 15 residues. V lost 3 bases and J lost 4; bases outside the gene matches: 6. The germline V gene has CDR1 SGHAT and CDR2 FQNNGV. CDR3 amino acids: CASSFEQGVSDTQYF. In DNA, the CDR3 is TGTGCCAGCAGCTTTGAACAGGGGGTATCAGATACGCAGTATTTT.

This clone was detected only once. Written as DNA, the CDR3 is TGTGCCAGCAGTTACCTGGGACAGGCCCCTGGAGAGCAGTACTTC. This codes for CASSYLGQAPGEQYF. This chain connects TRBV6-6 to TRBJ2-7, with 8 positions matching TRBD1. This CDR3 spans 15 amino acids. In germline, CDR1 is MNHNY, CDR2 SVGAGI (reference sequence). Trimming at V came to 2 bases and at J to 7 bases, leaving 10 bases not matched to a gene.